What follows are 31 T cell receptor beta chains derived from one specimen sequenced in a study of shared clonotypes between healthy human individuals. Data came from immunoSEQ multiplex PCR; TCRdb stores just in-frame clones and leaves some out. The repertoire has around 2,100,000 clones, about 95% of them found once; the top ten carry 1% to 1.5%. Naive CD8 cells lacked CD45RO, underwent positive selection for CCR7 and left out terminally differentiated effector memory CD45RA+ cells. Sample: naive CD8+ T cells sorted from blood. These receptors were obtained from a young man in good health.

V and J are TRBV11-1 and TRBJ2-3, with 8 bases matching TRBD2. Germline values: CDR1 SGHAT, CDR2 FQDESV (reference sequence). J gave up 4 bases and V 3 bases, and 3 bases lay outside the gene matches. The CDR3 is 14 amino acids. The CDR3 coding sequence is TGTGCCAGCAGCTTCGCTAGCGGGTCAGATACGCAGTATTTT. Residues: CASSFASGSDTQYF.

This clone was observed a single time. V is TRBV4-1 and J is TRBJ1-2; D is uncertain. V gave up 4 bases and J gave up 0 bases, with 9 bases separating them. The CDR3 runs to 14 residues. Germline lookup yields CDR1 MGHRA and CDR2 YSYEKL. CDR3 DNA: TGCGCCAGCAGCCCCCCTCAGACTAACTATGGCTACACCTTC. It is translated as CASSPPQTNYGYTF.

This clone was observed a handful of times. The CDR3, as DNA: TGTGCCAGCAGACCCGACAGGGGGAATGCCTACGAGCAGTACTTC. This encodes CASRPDRGNAYEQYF. The chain has TRBV4-2 and TRBJ2-7; 9 bases agree with TRBD1. V shed 6 bases and J 2 bases; nucleotides not matched to a gene: 8. The CDR3 is made up of 15 amino acids. Germline V lookup: CDR1 LGHNA, CDR2 YNFKEQ.

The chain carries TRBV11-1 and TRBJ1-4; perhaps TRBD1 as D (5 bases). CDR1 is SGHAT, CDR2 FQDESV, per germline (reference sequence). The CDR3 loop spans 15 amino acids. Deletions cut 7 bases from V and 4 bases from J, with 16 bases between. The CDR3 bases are TGTGCCAGCAACCACTCCCTGGACATTAATGAAAAACTGTTTTTT. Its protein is CASNHSLDINEKLFF. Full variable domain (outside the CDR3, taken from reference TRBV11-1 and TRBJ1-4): EAEVAQSPRYKITEKSQAVAFWCDPISGHATLYWYRQILGQGPELLVQFQDESVVDDSQLPKDRFSAERLKGVDSTLKIQPAELGDSAMYLCASNHSLDINEKLFFGSGTQLSVL.

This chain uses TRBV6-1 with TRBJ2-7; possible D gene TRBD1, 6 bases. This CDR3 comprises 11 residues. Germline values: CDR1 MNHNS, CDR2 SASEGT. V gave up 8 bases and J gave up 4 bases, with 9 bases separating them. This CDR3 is CASVRGYEQYF. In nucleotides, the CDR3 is TGTGCCAGCGTTAGGGGGTACGAGCAGTACTTC.

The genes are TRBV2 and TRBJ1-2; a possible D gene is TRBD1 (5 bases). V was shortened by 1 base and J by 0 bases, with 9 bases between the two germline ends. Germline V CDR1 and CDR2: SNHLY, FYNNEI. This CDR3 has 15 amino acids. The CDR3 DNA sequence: TGTGCCAGCAGTGAAGTTATAGGGGCTAACTATGGCTACACCTTC. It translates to CASSEVIGANYGYTF.

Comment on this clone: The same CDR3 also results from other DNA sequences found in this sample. This chain's CDR3 is CASSYSGEYGYTF. Written as DNA, the CDR3 is TGTGCCAGCAGTTACTCGGGCGAATATGGCTACACCTTC. The chain links TRBV6-5 to TRBJ1-2; D remains unclear. Germline CDR1 MNHEY, CDR2 SVGAGI. The CDR3 sequence is 13 residues long. V lost 0 bases to trimming and J lost 5 bases, with 7 bases between them.

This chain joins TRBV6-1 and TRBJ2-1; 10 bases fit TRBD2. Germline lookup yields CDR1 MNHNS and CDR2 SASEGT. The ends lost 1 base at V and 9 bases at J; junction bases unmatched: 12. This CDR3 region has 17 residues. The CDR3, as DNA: TGTGCCAGCAGTGAAGATGGCCTAGCGGGAGTTAATGCTGAGCAGTTCTTC. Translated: CASSEDGLAGVNAEQFF.

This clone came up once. As DNA, the CDR3 is TGTGCCTTACGGACAGGGAACCTTTACACTGAAGCTTTCTTT. Protein product: CALRTGNLYTEAFF. The genes are TRBV30 and TRBJ1-1, with 8 bases aligning to TRBD1. The CDR3 is 14 residues long. In germline, CDR1 is GTSNPN, CDR2 SVGIG (reference sequence). Trimming took 7 bases from V and 3 from J; bases not matched to a gene: 10.

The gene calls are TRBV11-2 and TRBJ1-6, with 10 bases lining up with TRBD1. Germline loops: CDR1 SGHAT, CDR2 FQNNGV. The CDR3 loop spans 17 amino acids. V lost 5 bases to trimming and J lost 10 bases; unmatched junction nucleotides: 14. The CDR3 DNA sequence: TGTGCCAGCAGCCCCTTTTGGGACAGGGGAGGAGAGTCACCCCTCCACTTT. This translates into CASSPFWDRGGESPLHF.

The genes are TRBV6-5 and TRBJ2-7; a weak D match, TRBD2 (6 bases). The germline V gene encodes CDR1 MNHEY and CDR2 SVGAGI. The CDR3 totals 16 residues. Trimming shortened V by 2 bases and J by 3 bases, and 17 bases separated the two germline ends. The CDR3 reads CASSYAYSREGYEQYF. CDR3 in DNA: TGTGCCAGCAGTTACGCCTACTCGCGGGAAGGCTACGAGCAGTACTTC.

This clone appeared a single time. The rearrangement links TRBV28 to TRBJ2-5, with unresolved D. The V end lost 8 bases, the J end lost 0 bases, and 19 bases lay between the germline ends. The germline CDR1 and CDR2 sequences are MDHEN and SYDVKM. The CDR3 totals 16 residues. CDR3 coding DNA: TGTGCCAGCGAAACCCCGACGACACTGTACCAAGAGACCCAGTACTTC. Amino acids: CASETPTTLYQETQYF.

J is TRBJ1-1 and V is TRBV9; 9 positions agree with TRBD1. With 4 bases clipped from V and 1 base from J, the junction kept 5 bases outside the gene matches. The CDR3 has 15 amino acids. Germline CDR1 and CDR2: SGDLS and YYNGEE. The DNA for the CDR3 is TGTGCCAGCAGCCTGACAGGGGGTGGGAACACTGAAGCTTTCTTT. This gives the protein CASSLTGGGNTEAFF.

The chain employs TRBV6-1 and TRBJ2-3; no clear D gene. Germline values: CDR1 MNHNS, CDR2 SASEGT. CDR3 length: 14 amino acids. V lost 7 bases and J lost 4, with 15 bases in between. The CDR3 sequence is CASNRVRWADTQYF. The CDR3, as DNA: TGTGCCAGCAACCGGGTCAGATGGGCAGATACGCAGTATTTT.

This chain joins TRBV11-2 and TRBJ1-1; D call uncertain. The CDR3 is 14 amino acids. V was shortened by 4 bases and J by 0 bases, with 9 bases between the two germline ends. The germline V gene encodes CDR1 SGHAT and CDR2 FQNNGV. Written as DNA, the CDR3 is TGTGCCAGCAGCTCAATGGGCCTGAACACTGAAGCTTTCTTT. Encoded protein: CASSSMGLNTEAFF. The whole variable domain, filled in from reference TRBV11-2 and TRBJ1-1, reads EAGVAQSPRYKIIEKRQSVAFWCNPISGHATLYWYQQILGQGPKLLIQFQNNGVVDDSQLPKDRFSAERLKGVDSTLKIQPAKLEDSAVYLCASSSMGLNTEAFFGQGTRLTVV.

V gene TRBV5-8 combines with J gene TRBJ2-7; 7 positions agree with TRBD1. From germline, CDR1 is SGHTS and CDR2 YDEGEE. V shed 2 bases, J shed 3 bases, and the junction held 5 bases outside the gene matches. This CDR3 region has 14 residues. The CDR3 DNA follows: TGTGCCAGCAGCTTTGGACAGGTCGTCTACGAGCAGTACTTC. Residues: CASSFGQVVYEQYF.

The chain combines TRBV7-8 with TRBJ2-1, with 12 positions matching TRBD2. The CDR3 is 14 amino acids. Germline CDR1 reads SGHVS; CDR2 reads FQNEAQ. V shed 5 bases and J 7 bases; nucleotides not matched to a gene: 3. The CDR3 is CASSPTSGGNEQFF. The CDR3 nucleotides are TGTGCCAGCAGCCCGACTAGCGGGGGTAATGAGCAGTTCTTC.

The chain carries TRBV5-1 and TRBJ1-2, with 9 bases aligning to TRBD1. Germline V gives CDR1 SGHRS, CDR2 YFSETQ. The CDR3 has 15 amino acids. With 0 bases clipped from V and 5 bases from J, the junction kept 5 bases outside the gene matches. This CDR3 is CASSLGGQGVYGYTF. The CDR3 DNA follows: TGCGCCAGCAGCTTGGGGGGACAGGGAGTTTATGGCTACACCTTC.

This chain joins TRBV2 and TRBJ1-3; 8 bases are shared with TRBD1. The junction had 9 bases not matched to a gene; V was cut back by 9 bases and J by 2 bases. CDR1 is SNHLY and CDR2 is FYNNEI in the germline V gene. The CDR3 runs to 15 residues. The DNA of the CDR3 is TGTGCCAGTCATACAGGGGGTAGAGCTGGAAACACCATATATTTT. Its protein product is CASHTGGRAGNTIYF.

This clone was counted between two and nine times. The DNA of the CDR3 is TGTGCCAGTAGTATCCAAGCGAGCTATGGCTACACCTTC. It codes for CASSIQASYGYTF. This sequence joins TRBV19 and TRBJ1-2; unclear D gene. Trimming took off 3 bases at V and 4 bases at J, with 9 bases between the two ends. The germline CDR1 and CDR2 sequences are LNHDA and SQIVND (reference sequence). This CDR3 contains 13 residues.

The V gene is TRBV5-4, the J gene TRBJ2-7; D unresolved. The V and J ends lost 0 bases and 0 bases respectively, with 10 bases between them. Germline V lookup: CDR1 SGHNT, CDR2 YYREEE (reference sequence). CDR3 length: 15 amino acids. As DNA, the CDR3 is TGTGCCAGCAGCTTGGGCCTCCCCAGCTCCTACGAGCAGTACTTC. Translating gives CASSLGLPSSYEQYF.

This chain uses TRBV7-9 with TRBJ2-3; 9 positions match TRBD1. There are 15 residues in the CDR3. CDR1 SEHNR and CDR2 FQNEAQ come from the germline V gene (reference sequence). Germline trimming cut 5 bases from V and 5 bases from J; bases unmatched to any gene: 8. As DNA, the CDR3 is TGTGCCAGCAGCCAACCGACAGGGGGGGGAGATACGCAGTATTTT. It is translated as CASSQPTGGGDTQYF.

CDR3 DNA: TGTGCCAGCAGGATCGGGACTAGCGGCTATAGCACAGATACGCAGTATTTT. Amino acid sequence: CASRIGTSGYSTDTQYF. The J gene is TRBJ2-3, the V gene TRBV27, with 11 bases identical to TRBD2. This CDR3 contains 17 residues. Germline loops: CDR1 MNHEY, CDR2 SMNVEV (reference sequence). V lost 6 bases and J lost 0; bases outside the gene matches: 8.

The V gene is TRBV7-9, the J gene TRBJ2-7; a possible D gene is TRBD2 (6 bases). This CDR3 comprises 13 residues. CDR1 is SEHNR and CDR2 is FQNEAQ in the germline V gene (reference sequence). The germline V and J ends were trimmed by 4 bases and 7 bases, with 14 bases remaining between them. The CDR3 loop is CASSSTGTWEQYF. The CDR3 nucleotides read TGTGCCAGCAGCTCGACCGGGACTTGGGAGCAGTACTTC.

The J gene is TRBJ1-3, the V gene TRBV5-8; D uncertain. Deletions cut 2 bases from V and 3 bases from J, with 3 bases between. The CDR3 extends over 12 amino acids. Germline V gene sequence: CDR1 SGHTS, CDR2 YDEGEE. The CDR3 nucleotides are TGTGCCAGCAGCTTAAGTGGAAACACCATATATTTT. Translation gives CASSLSGNTIYF.

CDR3: CASSPSGVQGPGNTIYF. The CDR3 DNA is TGTGCCAGCAGCCCTTCGGGGGTCCAGGGTCCTGGAAACACCATATATTTT. The chain employs TRBV4-2 and TRBJ1-3; D possibly corresponds to TRBD1 (5 bases). The CDR3 has 17 residues. In germline, CDR1 is LGHNA, CDR2 YNFKEQ. The germline V and J ends were trimmed by 4 bases and 2 bases, with 18 bases remaining between them.

The CDR3 bases are TGTGCCAGCAGTTACCCAGAAGGGAACAGACTGTTTTTT. Its translation: CASSYPEGNRLFF. The J gene is TRBJ1-4, the V gene TRBV6-5; D uncertain. From germline, CDR1 is MNHEY and CDR2 SVGAGI. CDR3 length: 13 residues. With 2 bases removed from V and 13 bases from J, the gap between germline ends came to 14 bases.

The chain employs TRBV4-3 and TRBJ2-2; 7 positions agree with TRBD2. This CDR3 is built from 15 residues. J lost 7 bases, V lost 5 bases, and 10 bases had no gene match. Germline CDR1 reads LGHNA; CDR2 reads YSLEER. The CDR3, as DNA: TGCGCCAGCAGCATTCTAGCGGAGGGTCACGGGGAGCTGTTTTTT. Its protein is CASSILAEGHGELFF.

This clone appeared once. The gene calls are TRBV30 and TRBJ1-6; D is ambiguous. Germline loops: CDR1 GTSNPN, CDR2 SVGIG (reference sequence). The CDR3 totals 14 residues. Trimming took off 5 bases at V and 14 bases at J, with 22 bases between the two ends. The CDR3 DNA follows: TGTGCCTGGGCCAGCGGCGGTGCTACCAGCACCCTCCACTTT. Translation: CAWASGGATSTLHF. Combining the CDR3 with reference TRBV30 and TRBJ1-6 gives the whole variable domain SQTIHQWPATLVQPVGSPLSLECTVEGTSNPNLYWYRQAAGRGLQLLFYSVGIGQISSEVPQNLSASRPQDRQFILSSKKLLLSDSGFYLCAWASGGATSTLHFGNGTRLTVT.

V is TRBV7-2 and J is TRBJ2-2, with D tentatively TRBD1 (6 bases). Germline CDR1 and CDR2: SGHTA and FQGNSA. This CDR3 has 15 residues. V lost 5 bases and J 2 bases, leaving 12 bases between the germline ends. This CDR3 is CASSTWTVNTGELFF. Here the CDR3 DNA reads TGTGCCAGCAGCACGTGGACAGTTAACACCGGGGAGCTGTTTTTT.

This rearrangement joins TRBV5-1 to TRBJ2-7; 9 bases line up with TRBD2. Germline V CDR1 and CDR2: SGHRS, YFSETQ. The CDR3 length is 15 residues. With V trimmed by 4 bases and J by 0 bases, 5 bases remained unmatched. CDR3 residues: CASSSTSGLSYEQYF. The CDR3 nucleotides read TGCGCCAGCAGCAGCACTAGCGGGCTCTCCTACGAGCAGTACTTC.